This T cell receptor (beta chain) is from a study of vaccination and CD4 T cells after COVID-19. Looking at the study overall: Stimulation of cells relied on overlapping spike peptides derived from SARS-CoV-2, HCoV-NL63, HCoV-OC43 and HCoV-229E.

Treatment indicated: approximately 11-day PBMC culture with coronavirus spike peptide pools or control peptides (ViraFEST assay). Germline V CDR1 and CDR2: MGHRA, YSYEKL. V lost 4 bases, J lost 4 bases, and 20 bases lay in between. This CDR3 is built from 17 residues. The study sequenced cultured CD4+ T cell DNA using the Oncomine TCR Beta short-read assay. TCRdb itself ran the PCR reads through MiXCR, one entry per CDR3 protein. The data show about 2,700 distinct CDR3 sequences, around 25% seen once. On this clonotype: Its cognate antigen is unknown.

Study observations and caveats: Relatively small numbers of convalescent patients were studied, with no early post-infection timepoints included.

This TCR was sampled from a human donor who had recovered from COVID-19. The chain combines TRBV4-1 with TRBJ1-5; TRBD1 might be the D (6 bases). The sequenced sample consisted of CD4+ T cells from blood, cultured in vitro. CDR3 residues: CASSLRTGNLRNQPQHF. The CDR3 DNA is TGCGCCAGCAGCCTGCGAACAGGGAACCTTAGGAATCAGCCCCAGCATTTT.